The source of this TCR beta chain is a study of OX40 agonist ivuxolimab in advanced cancers. Here immunoSEQ multiplex PCR was the method, and the copy in TCRdb shows in-frame clones only, minus some. Of 75,000 to 100,000 clones listed, roughly four fifths were seen once; the top ten hold approximately 5%. CDR3 length: 13 residues. Trimming removed 3 bases at V and 3 bases at J, with 9 bases between. Germline CDR1 SEHNR, CDR2 FQNEAQ (reference sequence). This clonotype originated in an adult with an advanced solid tumor such as melanoma, head and neck, liver or kidney cancer. This sample comprised CD4+ or CD8+ T cells sorted from blood, obtained in a trial of the OX40 agonist ivuxolimab. V is TRBV7-9 and J is TRBJ2-7; no reliable D call. This CDR3 reads CASSFSELYEQYF. The CDR3 DNA reads as TGTGCCAGCAGCTTTTCCGAACTCTACGAGCAGTACTTC.